These 2 T cell receptor beta chains originate from one sample sequenced in a study of Graves' ophthalmopathy and Graves' hyperthyroidism. Amplifying from RNA transcripts, the study obtained TCR beta CDR3 regions. HTBI primers were used in a first-round RT-PCR, which preceded a second-round multiplex PCR. TCRdb re-derived calls from the multiplex PCR reads in MiXCR, one entry per CDR3 protein. The sample holds about half a million distinct CDR3 sequences, approximately 15% seen once. The sequenced sample consisted of blood. Receptors were obtained from a woman aged 25 to 39 with Graves' ophthalmopathy.

In this sample, this clonotype turned up a few times. The rearrangement links TRBV12-3 or TRBV12-4 to TRBJ2-1, with D unclear. V lost 3 bases to trimming and J lost 1 base, with 4 bases between them. The CDR3 contains 13 residues. The CDR3 DNA reads TGTGCCAGCAGTTTGGGTTCCTACAATGAGCAGTTCTTC. It yields the protein CASSLGSYNEQFF.

In its sample, this clonotype was seen many times. The chain recombines TRBV7-2 with TRBJ2-7; TRBD2 aligns across 10 bases. After removal of 5 bases from V and 2 bases from J, the junction contained 6 bases not matched to a gene. In germline, CDR1 is SGHTA, CDR2 FQGNSA. This CDR3 spans 15 amino acids. The CDR3 DNA follows: TGTGCCAGCAGCCTGAGCGGGGGGGCCACCTACGAGCAGTACTTC. This encodes CASSLSGGATYEQYF.